The following is a T cell receptor (beta chain) sequence with its context. The antigen is not known. The record originates from a study of cytomegalovirus exposure and HLA in healthy donors. Whole-study context: There were some 120 million unique TCR beta sequences, drawn from about 179 million T cells, in an earlier analysis. Early released data comprised tens of millions of unique TCRs from HLA-typed donors.

V lost 0 bases and J lost 5; bases outside the gene matches: 7. The CDR3 runs 17 residues. Germline V gene data show CDR1 as LGHNA and CDR2 as YSLEER. Primers for the PCR totalled 60 Vbeta and 13 Jbeta. Sequencing used immunoSEQ multiplex PCR; TCRdb keeps in-frame clones, though not all of them. The sample has 150,000 to 200,000 clones, approximately 85% seen once. Study-level results: Cytomegalovirus association was listed for about 160 TCR beta chains.

The clonotype comes from a young man in good health and CMV-seronegative. V is TRBV4-3 and J is TRBJ2-1; 10 bases line up with TRBD2. The sample comprised PBMCs. This chain's CDR3 is CASSQDRAGGRDNEQFF. Here the CDR3 DNA reads TGCGCCAGCAGCCAAGATAGAGCGGGAGGGCGGGACAATGAGCAGTTCTTC.